Shown below are 10 T cell receptor beta chains from a single sample sequenced in a study of blood T cell repertoires in COVID-19. Only in-frame clones appear in the TCRdb table, and some are missing; sequencing was by immunoSEQ multiplex PCR. This sample has 200,000 to 250,000 clones, with almost 90% found just once. Specimen: PBMCs or T cells enriched from blood (not recorded which). These TCRs come from a man aged 30 to 39 who had been exposed to COVID-19.

The chain joins TRBV20-1 to TRBJ1-2; a weak D match, TRBD1 (6 bases). The V end lost 8 bases, the J end lost 2 bases, and 9 bases lay between the germline ends. CDR1 DFQATT and CDR2 SNEGSKA come from the germline V gene (reference sequence). CDR3 size: 11 residues. The CDR3 reads CSYRVNYGYTF. As DNA, the CDR3 is TGCAGTTACAGGGTAAACTATGGCTACACCTTC.

The chain recombines TRBV23-1 with TRBJ1-2; perhaps TRBD1 as D (6 bases). TRBV23-1 is treated as an ORF (open reading frame) with a function not yet certain. Trimming shortened V by 11 bases and J by 8 bases, and 21 bases separated the two germline ends. This CDR3 spans 13 amino acids. The CDR3 nucleotides read TGCGCCGGACGGGACACTGAAAACGAGGGCTACACCTTC. Amino acid sequence: CAGRDTENEGYTF.

The gene calls are TRBV5-4 and TRBJ1-3; 9 nucleotides match TRBD1. V lost 4 bases and J lost 0; bases outside the gene matches: 5. Germline CDR1 and CDR2: SGHNT and YYREEE (reference sequence). This CDR3 has 16 amino acids. The CDR3 loop reads CASSRDRANSGNTIYF. The CDR3 DNA sequence: TGTGCCAGCAGCCGGGACAGGGCTAACTCTGGAAACACCATATATTTT.

The V and J genes are TRBV19 and TRBJ2-2; the match to TRBD2 covers 11 bases. Germline-derived CDR1 and CDR2 are LNHDA and SQIVND (reference sequence). The CDR3 is 18 amino acids. Germline trimming cut 6 bases from V and 0 bases from J; bases unmatched to any gene: 9. The CDR3 sequence is CASSTALAGGTNTGELFF. DNA of the CDR3: TGTGCCAGTAGCACCGCTCTAGCGGGGGGTACGAACACCGGGGAGCTGTTTTTT.

This rearrangement joins TRBV9 to TRBJ2-2; 10 nucleotides agree with TRBD2. This CDR3 has 15 residues. Germline CDR1 and CDR2: SGDLS and YYNGEE. With 3 bases clipped from V and 4 bases from J, the junction kept 3 bases outside the gene matches. The CDR3 is CASSAAGGRTGELFF. CDR3 nucleotides: TGTGCCAGCAGCGCAGCGGGGGGGCGCACCGGGGAGCTGTTTTTT.

This chain joins TRBV19 and TRBJ2-7; TRBD1 matches at 9 bases. The CDR3 spans 15 residues. Germline V gives CDR1 LNHDA, CDR2 SQIVND (reference sequence). V trimming: 7 bases; J trimming: 2 bases; junction bases outside the gene matches: 9. CDR3 DNA sequence: TGTGCCAGTACCCTTGCCGGGACAGGGACCTACGAGCAGTACTTC. Protein sequence: CASTLAGTGTYEQYF. Using reference TRBV19 and TRBJ2-7 for the parts outside the CDR3, the full variable domain is DGGITQSPKYLFRKEGQNVTLSCEQNLNHDAMYWYRQDPGQGLRLIYYSQIVNDFQKGDIAEGYSVSREKKESFPLTVTSAQKNPTAFYLCASTLAGTGTYEQYFGPGTRLTVT.

The V call is TRBV13, the J call TRBJ2-3; 15 bases match TRBD2. This CDR3 has 19 amino acids. Germline assignment: CDR1 PRHDT and CDR2 FYEKMQ (reference sequence). J gave up 2 bases and V 1 base, and 7 bases lay outside the gene matches. CDR3 sequence (DNA): TGTGCCAGCAGCTTAGAGGGACTAGCGGGGGGTCCTAACACAGATACGCAGTATTTT. Its translation is CASSLEGLAGGPNTDTQYF.

J is TRBJ1-5 and V is TRBV6-6; no definite D call. The CDR3 has 14 residues. The germline V and J ends were trimmed by 4 bases and 0 bases, with 7 bases remaining between them. The V gene's germline CDR1 is MNHNY and CDR2 SVGAGI (reference sequence). The CDR3 here is CASSSLVSNQPQHF. CDR3 in DNA: TGTGCCAGCAGTTCTTTAGTTAGCAATCAGCCCCAGCATTTT.

The chain couples TRBV11-2 to TRBJ2-7; a weak D match, TRBD1 (6 bases). This CDR3 region has 15 residues. V was pared by 5 bases and J by 2 bases, with 16 bases between. Germline V gene lookup returns CDR1 SGHAT and CDR2 FQNNGV. CDR3 protein: CASSPLQGSAYEQYF. CDR3 nucleotides: TGTGCCAGCAGCCCGCTACAGGGATCAGCCTACGAGCAGTACTTC.

The chain joins TRBV7-2 to TRBJ2-7; 9 bases match TRBD1. CDR1 is SGHTA and CDR2 is FQGNSA in the germline V gene. The CDR3 consists of 14 residues. The trim removed 1 base at V and 7 bases at J, leaving 5 bases unmatched. CDR3 in DNA: TGTGCCAGCAGCTTAGGGGGGACAGGGATTGAGCAGTACTTC. Amino acid sequence: CASSLGGTGIEQYF.